This T cell receptor (beta chain) derives from a study of T-cell reconstitution after alpha-beta-depleted transplantation in children. TCRbeta library preparation incorporated unique molecular identifiers. TCRdb used MiXCR to reprocess the PCR reads, holding one entry per CDR3 protein. The sample includes 800,000 to 1,000,000 distinct CDR3 sequences, about 26% of them seen just once. This TCR was sampled from a boy younger than two who had a stem cell transplant for SCID, so the T cells may come from the graft donor. This sample comprised PBMCs, mostly from graft donor cells, obtained 360 days after TCRalphabeta/CD19-depleted stem cell transplant.

The CDR3 DNA is TGTGCCAGCAGCCAAGATGTAGCGGGGGGGCTTTTTTCCAATGAGCAGTTCTTC. Its protein is CASSQDVAGGLFSNEQFF. This chain connects TRBV4-2 to TRBJ2-1, with 11 bases fitting TRBD2. The CDR3 contains 18 residues. Germline CDR1 and CDR2: LGHNA and YNFKEQ. Germline trimming cut 0 bases from V and 6 bases from J; bases unmatched to any gene: 10.